Detailed here is one TCR beta chain. Its antigen is undetermined. There were no recent acute infections or vaccinations among the donors, who were healthy HIV-negative adults. Libraries were prepared by immunoSEQ multiplex PCR; TCRdb keeps only in-frame clonotypes and omits some of them. The sample includes approximately 720,000 clones, about 78% seen only once; the top ten take under 2%. This specimen belongs to a study of shared clonotypes between healthy human individuals. Study overall: Contributing individuals were a couple of females and three males aged 18 to 49. Study-wide results and caveats: Non-shared clonotypes were found to have lower generation probabilities than the clonotypes that were shared by all four of the sorted-subset donors. Clonotype sharing levels among donors were expected to vary with sequencing depth.

The CDR3 runs 15 residues. V lost 8 bases, J lost 2 bases, and 17 bases lay in between. The germline V gene encodes CDR1 MRHNA and CDR2 SNTAGT. The TCR comes from a woman in her 30s in good health. The sample comprised memory CD4+ T cells sorted from blood. Described subset: CD45RA-negative fraction. The chain combines TRBV6-4 with TRBJ2-3, with TRBD2 as a possible D gene (6 bases). CDR3 DNA: TGTGCCAGCCGGGTCACGGGAGACCTCACAGATACGCAGTATTTT. Its translation: CASRVTGDLTDTQYF.